A single T cell receptor beta chain is shown here with its context. These data belong to a study of blood T cell repertoires in COVID-19. Produced via immunoSEQ multiplex PCR; TCRdb's table is partial and in-frame only. Of 450,000 or so clones listed, roughly 89% are singletons. The J segment lost 0 bases and the V segment lost 1 base, leaving 5 bases of the junction unmatched. Per the germline V gene, CDR1 is SEHNR and CDR2 is FQNEAQ (reference sequence). This CDR3 has 17 amino acids. V is TRBV7-9 and J is TRBJ1-5, with 8 bases lining up with TRBD1. The clonotype was recovered from a man aged 18 to 35 with COVID-19, enrolled during active disease. The sequencing sample was made of peripheral blood. The CDR3 region has the DNA TGTGCCAGCAGCTTAGGGACAGGGTCATATAGCAATCAGCCCCAGCATTTT. It is translated as CASSLGTGSYSNQPQHF.